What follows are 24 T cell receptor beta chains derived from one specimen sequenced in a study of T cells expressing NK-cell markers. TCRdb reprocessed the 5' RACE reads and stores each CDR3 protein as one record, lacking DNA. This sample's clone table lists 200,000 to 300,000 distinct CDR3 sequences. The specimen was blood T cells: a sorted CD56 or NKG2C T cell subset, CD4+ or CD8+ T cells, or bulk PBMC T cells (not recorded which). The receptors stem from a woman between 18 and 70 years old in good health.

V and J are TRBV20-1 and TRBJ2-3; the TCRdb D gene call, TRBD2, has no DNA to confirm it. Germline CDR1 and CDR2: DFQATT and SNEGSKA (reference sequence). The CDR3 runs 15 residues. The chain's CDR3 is CSAPRRSQSTDTQYF.

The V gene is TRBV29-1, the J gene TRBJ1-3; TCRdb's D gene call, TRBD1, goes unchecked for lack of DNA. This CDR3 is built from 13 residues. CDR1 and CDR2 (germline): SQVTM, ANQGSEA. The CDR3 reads CSVESGSGNTIYF.

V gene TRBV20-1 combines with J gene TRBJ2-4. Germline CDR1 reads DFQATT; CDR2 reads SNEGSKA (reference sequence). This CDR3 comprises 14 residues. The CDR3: CSATPSGAKNIQYF.

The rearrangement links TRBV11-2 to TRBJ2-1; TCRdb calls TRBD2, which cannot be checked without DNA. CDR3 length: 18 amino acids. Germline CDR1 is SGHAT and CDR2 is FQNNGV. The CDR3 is CASSLEGPSGSSYNEQFF.

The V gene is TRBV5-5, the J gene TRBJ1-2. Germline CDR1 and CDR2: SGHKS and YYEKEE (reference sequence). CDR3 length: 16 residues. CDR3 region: CASSFGSAATYYGYTF.

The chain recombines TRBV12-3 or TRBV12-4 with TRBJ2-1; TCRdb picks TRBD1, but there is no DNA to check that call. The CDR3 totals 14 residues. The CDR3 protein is CASSLTGGIGEQFF.

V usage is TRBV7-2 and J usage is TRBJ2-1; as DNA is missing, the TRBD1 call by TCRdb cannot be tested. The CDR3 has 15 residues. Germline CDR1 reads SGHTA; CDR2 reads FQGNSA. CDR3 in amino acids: CASSLQLTGGGEQFF.

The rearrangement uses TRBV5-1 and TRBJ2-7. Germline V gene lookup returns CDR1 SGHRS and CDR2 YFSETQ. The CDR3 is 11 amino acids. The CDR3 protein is CASSAHYEQYF.

The chain's CDR3 is CASSLRGSGSSYNEQFF. The rearrangement uses TRBV7-3 and TRBJ2-1; the TCRdb call, TRBD2, lacks DNA for checking. The CDR3 is made up of 17 amino acids. Per the germline V gene, CDR1 is SGHTA and CDR2 is FQGTGA. Complete variable domain (other parts from reference TRBV7-3 and TRBJ2-1): GAGVSQTPSNKVTEKGKYVELRCDPISGHTALYWYRQSLGQGPEFLIYFQGTGAADDSGLPNDRFFAVRPEGSVSTLKIQRTERGDSAVYLCASSLRGSGSSYNEQFFGPGTRLTVL.

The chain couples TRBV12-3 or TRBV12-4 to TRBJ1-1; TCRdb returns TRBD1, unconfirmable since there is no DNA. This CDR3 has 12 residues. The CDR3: CASTERGTEAFF.

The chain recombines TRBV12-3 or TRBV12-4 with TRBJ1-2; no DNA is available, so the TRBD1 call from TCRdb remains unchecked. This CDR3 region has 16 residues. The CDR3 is CASSLPQGHLNYGYTF.

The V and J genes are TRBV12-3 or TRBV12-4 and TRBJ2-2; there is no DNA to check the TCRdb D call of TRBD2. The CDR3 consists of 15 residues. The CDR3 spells CASTPSGGASGELFF.

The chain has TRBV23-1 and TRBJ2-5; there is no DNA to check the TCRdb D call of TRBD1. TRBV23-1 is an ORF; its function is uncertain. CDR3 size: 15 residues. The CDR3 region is CASSEGQGSPETQYF.

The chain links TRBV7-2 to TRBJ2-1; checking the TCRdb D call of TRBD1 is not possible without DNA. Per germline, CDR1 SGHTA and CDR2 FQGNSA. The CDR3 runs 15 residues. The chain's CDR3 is CASSRGGNSYNEQFF.

This CDR3 reads CASSQPGAENF. The chain links TRBV23-1 to TRBJ2-5; TCRdb proposes TRBD1, but this gene call is untestable without DNA. TRBV23-1 is treated as an ORF (open reading frame) with a function not yet certain. This CDR3 has 11 amino acids.

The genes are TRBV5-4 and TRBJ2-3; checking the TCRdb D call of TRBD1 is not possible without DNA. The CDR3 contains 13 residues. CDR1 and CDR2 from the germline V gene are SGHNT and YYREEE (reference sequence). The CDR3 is CASSLRALDTQYF.

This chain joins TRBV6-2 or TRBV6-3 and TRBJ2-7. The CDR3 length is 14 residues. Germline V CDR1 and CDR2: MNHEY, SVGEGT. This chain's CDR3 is CASSYSSGPYEQYF.

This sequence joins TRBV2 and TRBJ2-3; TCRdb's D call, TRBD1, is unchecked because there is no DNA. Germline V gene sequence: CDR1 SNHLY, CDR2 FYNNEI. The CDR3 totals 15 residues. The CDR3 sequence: CASRPGGQFTDTQYF.

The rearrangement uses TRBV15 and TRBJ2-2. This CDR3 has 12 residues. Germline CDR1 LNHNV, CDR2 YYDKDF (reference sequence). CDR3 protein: CATSTNTGELFF.

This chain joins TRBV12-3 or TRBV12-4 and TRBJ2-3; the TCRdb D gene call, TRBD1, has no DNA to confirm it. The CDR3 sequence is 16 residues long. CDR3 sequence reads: CASSLNPFAKTDTQYF.

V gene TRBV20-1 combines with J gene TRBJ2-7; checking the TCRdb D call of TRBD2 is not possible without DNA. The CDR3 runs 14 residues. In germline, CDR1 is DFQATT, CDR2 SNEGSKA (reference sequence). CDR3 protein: CSAGPWPGGGEQYF.

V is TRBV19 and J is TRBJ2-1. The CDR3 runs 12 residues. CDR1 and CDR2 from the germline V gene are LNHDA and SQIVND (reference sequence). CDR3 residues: CASSIGVSEQFF.

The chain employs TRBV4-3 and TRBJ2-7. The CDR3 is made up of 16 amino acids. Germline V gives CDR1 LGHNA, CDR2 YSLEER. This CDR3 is CASSQDWIDSSYEQYF.

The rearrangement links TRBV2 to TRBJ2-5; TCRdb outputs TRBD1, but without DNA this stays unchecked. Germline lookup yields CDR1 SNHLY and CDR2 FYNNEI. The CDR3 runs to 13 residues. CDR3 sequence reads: CASSAGGQETQYF.